The 3 T cell receptor beta chains below were found in one sample sequenced in a study of early T cells in non-severe SARS-CoV-2 infection. Each CDR3 protein gets one entry after TCRdb re-called the 5' RACE reads with MiXCR. The sample yields about 83,000 distinct CDR3 sequences, more than 13% seen once. Sequenced input: whole blood. The receptors were sampled from an adult who was a healthcare worker with PCR-confirmed SARS-CoV-2 infection or an uninfected control (not recorded which).

This clonotype was observed at least ten times. This chain uses TRBV7-9 with TRBJ2-2, with 7 bases that match TRBD1. CDR3 length equals 17 residues. Losses at the gene ends were 3 bases for V and 2 bases for J; bases not matched to a gene: 9. Germline values: CDR1 SEHNR, CDR2 FQNEAQ (reference sequence). The CDR3 nucleotides are TGTGCCAGCAGCTTTATGACAGGGCACCCTAACACCGGGGAGCTGTTTTTT. Translation gives CASSFMTGHPNTGELFF.

V is TRBV29-1 and J is TRBJ2-3, with D tentatively TRBD1 (5 bases). Germline CDR1 and CDR2: SQVTM and ANQGSEA. With 3 bases removed from V and 3 bases from J, the gap between germline ends came to 16 bases. The CDR3 runs 15 residues. In DNA form, the CDR3 reads TGCAGCGTTGACCCCGGAAGGGGATTTACAGATACGCAGTATTTT. Its translation: CSVDPGRGFTDTQYF.

The V call is TRBV11-2, the J call TRBJ2-7; D remains unclear. The CDR3 runs 13 residues. From germline, CDR1 is SGHAT and CDR2 FQNNGV. The V gene lost 4 bases and the J gene lost 3 bases, with 10 bases spanning the gap. The CDR3 here is CASSSPRDYEQYF. In DNA, the CDR3 is TGTGCCAGCAGCTCCCCTAGAGACTACGAGCAGTACTTC.